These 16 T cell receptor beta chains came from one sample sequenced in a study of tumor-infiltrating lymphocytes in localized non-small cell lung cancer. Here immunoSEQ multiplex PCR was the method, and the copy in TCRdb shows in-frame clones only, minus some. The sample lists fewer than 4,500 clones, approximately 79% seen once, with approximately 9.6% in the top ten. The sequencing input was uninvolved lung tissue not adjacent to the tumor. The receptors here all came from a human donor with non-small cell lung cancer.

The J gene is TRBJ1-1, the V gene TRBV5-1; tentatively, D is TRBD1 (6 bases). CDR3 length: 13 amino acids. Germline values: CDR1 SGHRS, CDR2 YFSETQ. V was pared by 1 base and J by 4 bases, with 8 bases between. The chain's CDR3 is CASSLLGGTEAFF. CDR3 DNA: TGCGCCAGCAGCTTGCTAGGGGGCACTGAAGCTTTCTTT.

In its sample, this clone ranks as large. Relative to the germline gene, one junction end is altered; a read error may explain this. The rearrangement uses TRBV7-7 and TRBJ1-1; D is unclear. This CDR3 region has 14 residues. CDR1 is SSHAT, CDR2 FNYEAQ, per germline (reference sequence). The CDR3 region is CASSCVQRNTEAFF. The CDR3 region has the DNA TGTGCTAGCAGCTGCGTACAGAGAAACACTGAAGCTTTCTTT. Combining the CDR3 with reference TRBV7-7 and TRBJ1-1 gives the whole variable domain GAGVSQSPRYKVTKRGQDVTLRCDPISSHATLYWYQQALGQGPEFLTYFNYEAQPDKSGLPSDRFSAERPEGSISTLTIQRTEQRDSAMYRCASSCVQRNTEAFFGQGTRLTVV.

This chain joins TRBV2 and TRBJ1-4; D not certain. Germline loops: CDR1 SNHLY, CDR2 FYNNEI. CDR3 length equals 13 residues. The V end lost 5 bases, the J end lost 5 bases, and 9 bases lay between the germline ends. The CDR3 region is CASSTDINEKLFF. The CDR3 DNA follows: TGTGCCAGCAGTACGGATATAAATGAAAAACTGTTTTTT.

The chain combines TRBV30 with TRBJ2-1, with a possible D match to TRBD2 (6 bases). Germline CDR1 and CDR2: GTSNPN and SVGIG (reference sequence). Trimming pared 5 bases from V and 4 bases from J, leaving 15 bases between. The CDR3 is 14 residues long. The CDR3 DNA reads TGTGCCTGGTCCCAACTAGCAGGATACAATGAGCAGTTCTTC. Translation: CAWSQLAGYNEQFF.

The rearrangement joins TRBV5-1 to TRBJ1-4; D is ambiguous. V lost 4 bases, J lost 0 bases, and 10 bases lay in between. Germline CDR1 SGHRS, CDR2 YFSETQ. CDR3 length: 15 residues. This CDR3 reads CASSPTSTTNEKLFF. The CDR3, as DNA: TGCGCCAGCAGCCCTACGTCCACAACTAATGAAAAACTGTTTTTT.

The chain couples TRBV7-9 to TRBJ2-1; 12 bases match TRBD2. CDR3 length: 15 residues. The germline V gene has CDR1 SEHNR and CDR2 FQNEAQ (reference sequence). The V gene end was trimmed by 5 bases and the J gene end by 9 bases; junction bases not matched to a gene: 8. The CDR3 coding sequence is TGTGCCAGCAGCCCGGCGGCTAGCGGGAGGGGTGAGCAGTTCTTC. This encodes CASSPAASGRGEQFF.

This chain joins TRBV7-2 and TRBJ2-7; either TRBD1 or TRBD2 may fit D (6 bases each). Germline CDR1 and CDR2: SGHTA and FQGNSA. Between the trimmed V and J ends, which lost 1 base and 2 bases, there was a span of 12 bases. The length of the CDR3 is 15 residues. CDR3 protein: CASSLGGGLAYEQYF. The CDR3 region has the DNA TGTGCCAGCAGCTTAGGAGGGGGGCTAGCCTACGAGCAGTACTTC.

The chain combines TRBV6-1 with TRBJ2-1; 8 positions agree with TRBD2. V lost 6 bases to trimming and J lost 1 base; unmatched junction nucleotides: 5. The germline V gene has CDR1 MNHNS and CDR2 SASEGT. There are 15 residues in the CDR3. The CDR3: CASSNAGGSYNEQFF. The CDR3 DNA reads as TGTGCCAGCAGCAATGCGGGGGGATCCTACAATGAGCAGTTCTTC.

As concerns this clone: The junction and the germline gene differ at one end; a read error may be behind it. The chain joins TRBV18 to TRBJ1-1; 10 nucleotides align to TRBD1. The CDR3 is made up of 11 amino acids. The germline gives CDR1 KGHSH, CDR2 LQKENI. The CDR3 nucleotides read TGTGCCAGCTCACCGGACAGGGGGGCGAACTTT. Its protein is CASSPDRGANF.

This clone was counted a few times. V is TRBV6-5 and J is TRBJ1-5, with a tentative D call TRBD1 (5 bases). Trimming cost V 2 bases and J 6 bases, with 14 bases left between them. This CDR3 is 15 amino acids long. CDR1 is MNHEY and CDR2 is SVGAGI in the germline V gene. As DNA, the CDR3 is TGTGCCAGCAGTTACACCAGGGATGGTAGTCAGCCCCAGCATTTT. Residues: CASSYTRDGSQPQHF.

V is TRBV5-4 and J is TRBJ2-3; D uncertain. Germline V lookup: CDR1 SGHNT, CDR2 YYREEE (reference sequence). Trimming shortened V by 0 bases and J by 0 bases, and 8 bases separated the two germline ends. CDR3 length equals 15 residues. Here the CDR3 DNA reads TGTGCCAGCAGCTTGGAGGTATTTAGCACAGATACGCAGTATTTT. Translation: CASSLEVFSTDTQYF.

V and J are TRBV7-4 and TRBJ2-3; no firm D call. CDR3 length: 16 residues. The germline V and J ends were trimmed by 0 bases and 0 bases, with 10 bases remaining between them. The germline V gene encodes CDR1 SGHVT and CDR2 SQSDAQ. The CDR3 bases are TGTGCCAGCAGCTTAGCGAGAATAGCTAGCACAGATACGCAGTATTTT. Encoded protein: CASSLARIASTDTQYF.

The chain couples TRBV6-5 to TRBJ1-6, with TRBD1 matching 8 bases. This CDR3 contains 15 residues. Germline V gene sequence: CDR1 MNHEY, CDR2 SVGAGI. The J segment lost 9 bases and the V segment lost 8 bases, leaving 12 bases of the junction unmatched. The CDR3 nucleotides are TGTGCCAGCGCTAGTGAGGGCAGGGGGCGTTCACCCCTCCACTTT. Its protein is CASASEGRGRSPLHF.

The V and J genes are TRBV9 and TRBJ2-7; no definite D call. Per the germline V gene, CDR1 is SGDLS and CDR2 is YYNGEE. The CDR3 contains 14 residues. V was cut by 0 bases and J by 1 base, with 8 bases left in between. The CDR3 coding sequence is TGTGCCAGCAGCGTAGATCCGGTTTCCTACGAGCAGTACTTC. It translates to CASSVDPVSYEQYF.

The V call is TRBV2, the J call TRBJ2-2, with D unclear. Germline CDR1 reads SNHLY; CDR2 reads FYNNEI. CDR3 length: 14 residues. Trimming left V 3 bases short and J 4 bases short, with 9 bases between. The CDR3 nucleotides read TGTGCCAGCAGTGATTGGGTATCCACCGGGGAGCTGTTTTTT. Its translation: CASSDWVSTGELFF.

The CDR3 DNA reads as TGTGCCAGCAAGCGGGAGGATAACGAGCAGTACTTC. Amino acid sequence: CASKREDNEQYF. This sequence joins TRBV6-5 and TRBJ2-7; TRBD2 aligns across 9 bases. V lost 7 bases and J lost 5; bases outside the gene matches: 3. The CDR3 has 12 residues. CDR1 and CDR2 from the germline V gene are MNHEY and SVGAGI.